This T cell receptor (beta chain) was obtained from a study of blood T cell repertoires in COVID-19. Trimming left V 0 bases short and J 5 bases short, with 5 bases between. Germline loops: CDR1 GTSNPN, CDR2 SVGIG (reference sequence). The CDR3 extends over 11 amino acids. Repertoires were generated with immunoSEQ multiplex PCR, while TCRdb's copy carries only in-frame clones and drops some. Here the sample spans around 300,000 clones, around 90% being singletons. On this clone itself: This sample also contains other DNA sequences that code for the same CDR3.

This TCR was recovered from a woman in her 30s who had recovered from COVID-19. Sequenced: PBMCs or T cells enriched from blood (not recorded which). The rearrangement links TRBV30 to TRBJ2-7; D is ambiguous. The CDR3 region is CAWSVLDEQYF. CDR3 coding DNA: TGTGCCTGGAGTGTACTCGACGAGCAGTACTTC. Full variable domain (missing parts from reference TRBV30 and TRBJ2-7): SQTIHQWPATLVQPVGSPLSLECTVEGTSNPNLYWYRQAAGRGLQLLFYSVGIGQISSEVPQNLSASRPQDRQFILSSKKLLLSDSGFYLCAWSVLDEQYFGPGTRLTVT.